The sequence of this T cell receptor (beta chain) was determined in a study of T cells in Graves' hyperthyroidism and ophthalmopathy. The CDR3 has 13 amino acids. Germline V gives CDR1 MNHNS, CDR2 SASEGT. The V gene lost 5 bases and the J gene lost 10 bases, with 15 bases spanning the gap. TCR beta CDR3 sequences were amplified from RNA transcripts. The study used the HTBI primer set for a first-round RT-PCR of the TCR CDR3. MiXCR, run by TCRdb on the multiplex PCR reads, gives a single entry per CDR3 protein. The sample has about 700,000 distinct CDR3 sequences, approximately 15% seen once. Material: blood. The chain combines TRBV6-1 with TRBJ2-1; D gene uncertain. This receptor was taken from a woman aged 18-29 years with Graves' hyperthyroidism. CDR3 protein: CASSRLGNWEQFF. The CDR3 coding sequence is TGTGCCAGCAGTCGCCTTGGGAATTGGGAGCAGTTCTTC.